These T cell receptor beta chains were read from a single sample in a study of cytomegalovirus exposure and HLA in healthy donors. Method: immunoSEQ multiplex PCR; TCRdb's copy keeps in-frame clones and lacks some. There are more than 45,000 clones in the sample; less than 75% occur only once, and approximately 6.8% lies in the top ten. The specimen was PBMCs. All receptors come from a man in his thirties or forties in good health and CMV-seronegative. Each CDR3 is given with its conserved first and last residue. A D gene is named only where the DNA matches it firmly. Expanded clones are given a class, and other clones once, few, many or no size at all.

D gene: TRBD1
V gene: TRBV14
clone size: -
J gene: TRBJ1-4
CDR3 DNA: TGTGCCAGCAGCCAATCTCGCGGGACAGGGGTCCTTAATGAAAAACTGTTTTTT
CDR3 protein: CASSQSRGTGVLNEKLFF

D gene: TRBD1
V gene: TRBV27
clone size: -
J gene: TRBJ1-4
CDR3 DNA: TGTGCCAGCAGGAAGACAGGGGCTGTTGAAAAACTGTTTTTT
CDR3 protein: CASRKTGAVEKLFF

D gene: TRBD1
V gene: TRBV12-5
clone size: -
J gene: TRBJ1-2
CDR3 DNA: TGTGCTAGTGGTTTGGTGGGGACAGATGGCTACACCTTC
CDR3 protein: CASGLVGTDGYTF

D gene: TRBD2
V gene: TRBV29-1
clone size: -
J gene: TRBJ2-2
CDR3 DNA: TGCAGCGTAGGGACTAGCGGGAGGGCCGGGGAGCTGTTTTTT
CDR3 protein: CSVGTSGRAGELFF

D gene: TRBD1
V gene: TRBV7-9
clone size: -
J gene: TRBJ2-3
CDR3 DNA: TGTGCCAGCAGCCTTGGACAGGGGGCCGGCACAGATACGCAGTATTTT
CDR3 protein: CASSLGQGAGTDTQYF

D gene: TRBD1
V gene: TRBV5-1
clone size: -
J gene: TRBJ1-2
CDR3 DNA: TGCGCCAGCAGCTTGGTCCCCCTCCGGGACAGCAAGTGGTATGGCTACACCTTC
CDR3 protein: CASSLVPLRDSKWYGYTF

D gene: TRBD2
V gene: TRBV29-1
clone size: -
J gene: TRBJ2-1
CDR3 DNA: TGCAGCGTTGCTACTAGCGGGAGCTCGTTCTTC
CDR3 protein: CSVATSGSSFF

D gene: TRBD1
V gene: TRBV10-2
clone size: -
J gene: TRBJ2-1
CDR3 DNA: TGCGCCAGCAGTGGGGACAGCTACAATGAGCAGTTCTTC
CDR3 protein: CASSGDSYNEQFF

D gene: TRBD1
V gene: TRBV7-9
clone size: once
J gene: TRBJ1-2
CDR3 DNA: TGTGCCAGCAGCAAAGACAGGGCTATCAGCTACACCTTC
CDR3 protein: CASSKDRAISYTF

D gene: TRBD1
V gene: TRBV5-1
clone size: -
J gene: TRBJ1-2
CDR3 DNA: TGCGCCAGCAGTTTGACAGGGGCTAACTATGGCTACACCTTC
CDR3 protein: CASSLTGANYGYTF

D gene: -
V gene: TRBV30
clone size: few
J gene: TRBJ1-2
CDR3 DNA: TGTGCCTGGAAAACAGGGATCAACTATGGCTACACCTTC
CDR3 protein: CAWKTGINYGYTF

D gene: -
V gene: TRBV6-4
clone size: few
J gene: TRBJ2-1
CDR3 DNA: TGTGCCAGCAGTGAAACATCCCGAACCTACAATGAGCAGTTCTTC
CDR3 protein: CASSETSRTYNEQFF

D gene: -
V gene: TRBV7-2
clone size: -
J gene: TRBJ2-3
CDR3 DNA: TGTGCCAGCAGCTCAGAGGTCCGGGCAGATACGCAGTATTTT
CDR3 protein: CASSSEVRADTQYF

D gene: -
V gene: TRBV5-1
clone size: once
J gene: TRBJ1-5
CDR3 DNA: TGCGCCAGCAGCCCTGGACAGAGCAATCAGCCCCAGCATTTT
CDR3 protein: CASSPGQSNQPQHF

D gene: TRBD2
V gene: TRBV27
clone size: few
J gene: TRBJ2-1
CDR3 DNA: TGTGCCAGCAGTTTTATAGGGGAGGGCCTCAGGTTCTTC
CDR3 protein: CASSFIGEGLRFF

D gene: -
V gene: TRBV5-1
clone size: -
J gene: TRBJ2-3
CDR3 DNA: TGCGCCAGCAGCTCATGGACTAGCACAGATACGCAGTATTTT
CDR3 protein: CASSSWTSTDTQYF

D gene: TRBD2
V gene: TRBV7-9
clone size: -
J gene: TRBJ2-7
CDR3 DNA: TGTGCCAGCAGCTTGCCGGGACTAGCGAGCGAGCAGTACTTC
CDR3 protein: CASSLPGLASEQYF

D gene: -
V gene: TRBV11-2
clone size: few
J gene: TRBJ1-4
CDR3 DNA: TGTGCCAGCCTTCGGGGGTTCGGAGAAAAACTGTTTTTT
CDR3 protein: CASLRGFGEKLFF

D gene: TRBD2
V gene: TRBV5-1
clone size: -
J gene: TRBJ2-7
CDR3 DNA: TGCGCCAGCAGCTTGGAGACTAGCGGGACGACGAGTACAACCTACGAGCAGTACTTC
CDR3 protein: CASSLETSGTTSTTYEQYF

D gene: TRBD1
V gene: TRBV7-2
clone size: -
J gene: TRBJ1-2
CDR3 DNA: TGTGCCAGCAGCTCGGGACAGGGGGTGTATGGCTACACCTTC
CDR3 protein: CASSSGQGVYGYTF

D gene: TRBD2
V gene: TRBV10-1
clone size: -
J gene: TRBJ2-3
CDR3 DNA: TGCGCCAGCAGTGAGTTTTCTAGCGGGAGTACAGATACGCAGTATTTT
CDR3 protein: CASSEFSSGSTDTQYF

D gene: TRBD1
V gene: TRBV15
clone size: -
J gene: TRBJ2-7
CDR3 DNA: TGTGCCACCAGCAGAGGGGCCCCGGGACAGACTTCTTACGAGCAGTACTTC
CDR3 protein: CATSRGAPGQTSYEQYF

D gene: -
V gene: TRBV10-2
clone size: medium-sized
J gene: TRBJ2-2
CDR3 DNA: TGCGCCAGCAGTGACAGGGACACCGGGGAGCTGTTTTTT
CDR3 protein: CASSDRDTGELFF

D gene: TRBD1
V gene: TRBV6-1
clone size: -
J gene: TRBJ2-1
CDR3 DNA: TGTGCCAGCAGTGGGTGGGACAGGGGGAACAATGAGCAGTTCTTC
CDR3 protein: CASSGWDRGNNEQFF

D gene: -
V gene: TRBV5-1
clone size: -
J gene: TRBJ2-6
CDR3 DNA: TGCGCCAGCAGCTTGGAGGGTGGAGGTCTCTCTGGGGCCAACGTCCTGACTTTC
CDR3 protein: CASSLEGGGLSGANVLTF

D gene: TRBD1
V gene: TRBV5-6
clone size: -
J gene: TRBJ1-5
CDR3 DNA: TGTGCCAGCAGCGACAGGGGGCTTGGTGGCAATCAGCCCCAGCATTTT
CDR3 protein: CASSDRGLGGNQPQHF

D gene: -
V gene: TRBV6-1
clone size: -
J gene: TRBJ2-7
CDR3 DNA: TGTGCCAGCAGTACCGGTTTGGAGCAGTACTTC
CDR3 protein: CASSTGLEQYF

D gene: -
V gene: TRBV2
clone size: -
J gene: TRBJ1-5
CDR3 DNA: TGTGCCAGCAGCCCCCAGGGCAATCAGCCCCAGCATTTT
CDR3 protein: CASSPQGNQPQHF

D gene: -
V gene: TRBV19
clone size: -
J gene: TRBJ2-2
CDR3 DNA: TGTGCCAGTAGCACAGGGTGGGAGCTGTTTTTT
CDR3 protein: CASSTGWELFF